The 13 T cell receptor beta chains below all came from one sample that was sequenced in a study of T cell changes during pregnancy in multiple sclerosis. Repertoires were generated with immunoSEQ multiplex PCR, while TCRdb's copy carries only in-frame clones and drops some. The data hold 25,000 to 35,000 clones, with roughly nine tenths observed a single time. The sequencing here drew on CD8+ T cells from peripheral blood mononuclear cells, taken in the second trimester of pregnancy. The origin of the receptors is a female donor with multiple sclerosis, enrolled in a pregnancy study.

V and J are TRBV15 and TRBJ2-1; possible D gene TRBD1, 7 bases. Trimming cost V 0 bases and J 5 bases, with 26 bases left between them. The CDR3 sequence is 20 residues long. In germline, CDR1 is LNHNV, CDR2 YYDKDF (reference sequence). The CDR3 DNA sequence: TGTGCCACCAGCAGAGACCCAGCCGCTGCGGAGGGGGCTTGGAACAATGAGCAGTTCTTC. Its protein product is CATSRDPAAAEGAWNNEQFF.

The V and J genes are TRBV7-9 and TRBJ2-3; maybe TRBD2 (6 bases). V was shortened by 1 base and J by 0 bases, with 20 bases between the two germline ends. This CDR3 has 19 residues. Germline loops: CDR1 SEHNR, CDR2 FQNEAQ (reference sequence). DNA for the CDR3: TGTGCCAGCAGCTTAGGAGCGGAGGGAATACTAGGTAGCACAGATACGCAGTATTTT. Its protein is CASSLGAEGILGSTDTQYF.

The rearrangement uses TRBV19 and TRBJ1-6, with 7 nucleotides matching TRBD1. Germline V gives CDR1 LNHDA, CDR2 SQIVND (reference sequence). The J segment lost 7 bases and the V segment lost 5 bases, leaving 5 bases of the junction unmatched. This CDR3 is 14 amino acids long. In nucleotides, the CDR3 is TGTGCCAGTAGTCAGGACAGGAGCAATTCACCCCTCCACTTT. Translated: CASSQDRSNSPLHF.

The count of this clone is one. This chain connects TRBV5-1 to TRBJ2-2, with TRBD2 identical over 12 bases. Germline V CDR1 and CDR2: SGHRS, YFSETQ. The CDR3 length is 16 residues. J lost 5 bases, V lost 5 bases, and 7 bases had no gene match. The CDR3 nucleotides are TGCGCCAGCAGTCGTACTAGCGGGGGGACGACCGGGGAGCTGTTTTTT. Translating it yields CASSRTSGGTTGELFF. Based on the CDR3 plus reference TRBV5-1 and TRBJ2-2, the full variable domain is KAGVTQTPRYLIKTRGQQVTLSCSPISGHRSVSWYQQTPGQGLQFLFEYFSETQRNKGNFPGRFSGRQFSNSRSEMNVSTLELGDSALYLCASSRTSGGTTGELFFGEGSRLTVL.

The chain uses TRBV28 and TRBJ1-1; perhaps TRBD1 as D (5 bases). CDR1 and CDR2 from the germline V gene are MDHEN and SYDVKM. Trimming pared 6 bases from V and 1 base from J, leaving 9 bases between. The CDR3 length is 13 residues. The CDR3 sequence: CASSPGQNTEAFF. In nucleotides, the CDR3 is TGTGCCAGCAGCCCAGGACAGAACACTGAAGCTTTCTTT.

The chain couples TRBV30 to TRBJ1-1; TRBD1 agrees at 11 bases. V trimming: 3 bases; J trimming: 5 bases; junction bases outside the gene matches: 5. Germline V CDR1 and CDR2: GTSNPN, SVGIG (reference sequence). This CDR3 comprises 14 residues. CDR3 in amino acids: CAWSEDRGQTEAFF. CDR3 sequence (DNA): TGTGCCTGGAGCGAGGACAGGGGGCAAACTGAAGCTTTCTTT. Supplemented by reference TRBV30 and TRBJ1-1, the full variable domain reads SQTIHQWPATLVQPVGSPLSLECTVEGTSNPNLYWYRQAAGRGLQLLFYSVGIGQISSEVPQNLSASRPQDRQFILSSKKLLLSDSGFYLCAWSEDRGQTEAFFGQGTRLTVV.

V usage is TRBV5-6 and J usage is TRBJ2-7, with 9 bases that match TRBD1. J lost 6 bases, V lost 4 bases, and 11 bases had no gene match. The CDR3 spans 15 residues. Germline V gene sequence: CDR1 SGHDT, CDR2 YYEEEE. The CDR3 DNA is TGTGCCAGCAGCCCCCTCAGGACAGGGGCGAGCGAGCAGTACTTC. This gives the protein CASSPLRTGASEQYF.

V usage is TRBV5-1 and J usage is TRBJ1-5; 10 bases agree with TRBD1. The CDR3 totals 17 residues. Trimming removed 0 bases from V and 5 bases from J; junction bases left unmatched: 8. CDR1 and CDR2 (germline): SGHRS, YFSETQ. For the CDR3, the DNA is TGCGCCAGCAGCTTGGGACGGGACAGGGGAGGTGATCAGCCCCAGCATTTT. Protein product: CASSLGRDRGGDQPQHF.

CDR3 nucleotides: TGTGCCAGCAGCTTAGAACACAGGGGATTCTATGGCTACACCTTC. This codes for CASSLEHRGFYGYTF. V and J are TRBV11-3 and TRBJ1-2; 7 bases line up with TRBD1. Losses at the gene ends were 0 bases for V and 4 bases for J; bases not matched to a gene: 5. Germline V gene lookup returns CDR1 SGHNT and CDR2 YENEEA. CDR3 length equals 15 residues.

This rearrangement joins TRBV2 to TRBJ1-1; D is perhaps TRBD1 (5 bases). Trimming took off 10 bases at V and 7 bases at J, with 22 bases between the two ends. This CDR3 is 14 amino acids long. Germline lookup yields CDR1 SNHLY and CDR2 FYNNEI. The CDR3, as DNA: TGTGCCACCCAAGGGGCAGAGATGTTGGGTGAAGCTTTCTTT. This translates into CATQGAEMLGEAFF.

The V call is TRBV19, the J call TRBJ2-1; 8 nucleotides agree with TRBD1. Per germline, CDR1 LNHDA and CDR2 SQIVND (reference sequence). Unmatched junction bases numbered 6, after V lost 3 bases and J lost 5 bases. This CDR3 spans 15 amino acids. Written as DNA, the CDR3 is TGTGCCAGTAGTATCGTGACAGGGGCAGACAATGAGCAGTTCTTC. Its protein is CASSIVTGADNEQFF.

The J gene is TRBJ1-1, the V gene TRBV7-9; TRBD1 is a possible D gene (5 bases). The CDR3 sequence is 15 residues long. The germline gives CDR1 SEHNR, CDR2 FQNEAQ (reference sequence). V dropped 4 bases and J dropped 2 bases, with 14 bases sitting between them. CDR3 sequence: CASSSSQGPNTEAFF. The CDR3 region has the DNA TGTGCCAGCAGCTCTTCCCAGGGTCCAAACACTGAAGCTTTCTTT.

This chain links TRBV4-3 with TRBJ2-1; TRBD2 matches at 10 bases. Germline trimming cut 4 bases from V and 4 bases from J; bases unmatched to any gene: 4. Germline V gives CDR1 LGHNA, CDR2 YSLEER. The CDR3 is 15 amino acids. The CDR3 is CASSLGTSVYNEQFF. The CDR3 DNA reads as TGCGCCAGCAGCCTAGGGACTAGCGTATACAATGAGCAGTTCTTC.